This entry concerns a single T cell receptor beta chain. A much more abundant neighbour one base away suggests this may be a read error. Unique molecular identifiers were incorporated into the prepared TCRbeta library. TCRdb reanalysed the PCR reads using MiXCR and keeps one entry per CDR3 protein. The repertoire has a few hundred thousand distinct CDR3 sequences, about 12% of them found once; the top ten carry about 5%. This record belongs to a study of T-cell reconstitution after alpha-beta-depleted transplantation in children. V gave up 5 bases and J gave up 5 bases; unmatched junction bases: 8. This CDR3 spans 14 amino acids. Germline V CDR1 and CDR2: DFQATT, SNEGSKA (reference sequence).

This rearrangement joins TRBV20-1 to TRBJ2-5, with 10 bases aligning to TRBD1. This sequence originates from a human donor who donated a stem cell graft to a child with combined immunodeficiency. Sequences were derived from PBMCs from the stem cell graft donor, sampled from the stem cell graft. CDR3 residues: CSAGGTGVAETQYF. In DNA, the CDR3 is TGCAGTGCTGGAGGGACAGGGGTTGCCGAGACCCAGTACTTC.